The 15 T cell receptor beta chains given below trace back to one sample, sequenced in a study of Graves' ophthalmopathy and Graves' hyperthyroidism. RNA transcripts yielded amplified TCR beta CDR3 regions. HTBI primers served in a first-round RT-PCR, which a second-round multiplex PCR followed. Via MiXCR, TCRdb re-called the multiplex PCR reads, giving one row per CDR3 protein. This sample carries hundreds of thousands of distinct CDR3 sequences, under 25% of them seen once, and the ten largest clones take approximately 3%. Sequenced: peripheral blood. The source is a woman in her late teens or twenties with stable Graves' hyperthyroidism.

The chain couples TRBV9 to TRBJ1-6, with D uncertain. The germline V and J ends were trimmed by 4 bases and 3 bases, with 11 bases remaining between them. Germline lookup yields CDR1 SGDLS and CDR2 YYNGEE. The CDR3 extends over 15 amino acids. CDR3 region: CASSSSGVYNSPLHF. DNA of the CDR3: TGTGCCAGCAGCTCATCTGGGGTCTATAATTCACCCCTCCACTTT.

This clonotype has ten or more counts. The V gene is TRBV7-9, the J gene TRBJ2-7; 12 bases line up with TRBD1. CDR1 and CDR2 from the germline V gene are SEHNR and FQNEAQ (reference sequence). The CDR3 consists of 15 residues. V lost 5 bases, J lost 5 bases, and 7 bases stayed unmatched. CDR3 sequence reads: CASSVGTGGVNEQYF. In DNA, the CDR3 is TGTGCCAGCAGCGTGGGGACAGGGGGCGTCAACGAGCAGTACTTC.

This clonotype was seen many times. The chain has TRBV6-1 and TRBJ1-1; D is possibly TRBD1 (6 bases). V was shortened by 8 bases and J by 0 bases, with 16 bases between the two germline ends. CDR1 is MNHNS and CDR2 is SASEGT in the germline V gene. The CDR3 runs 15 residues. The CDR3 nucleotides are TGTGCCAGCGAAAGGCCTGGGGGCATGAACACTGAAGCTTTCTTT. Translation gives CASERPGGMNTEAFF.

This clonotype was counted many times. The V gene is TRBV29-1, the J gene TRBJ2-7; no reliable D call. V lost 4 bases, J lost 2 bases, and 9 bases lay in between. The CDR3 totals 12 residues. The germline gives CDR1 SQVTM, CDR2 ANQGSEA. The CDR3 here is CSVAVGPYEQYF. CDR3 nucleotides: TGCAGCGTTGCAGTCGGTCCCTACGAGCAGTACTTC.

Ten or more counts support this clonotype. The V call is TRBV12-3 or TRBV12-4, the J call TRBJ1-6; weak D call: TRBD1 (6 bases). This CDR3 region has 15 residues. Trimming took 7 bases from V and 7 from J, leaving 17 bases between them. The CDR3 protein is CASTPQDSLNSPLHF. In nucleotides, the CDR3 is TGTGCCAGCACCCCACAGGACAGCCTAAATTCACCCCTCCACTTT.

This clonotype was counted at least ten times. The chain employs TRBV27 and TRBJ1-6; D gene uncertain. The V end lost 6 bases, the J end lost 7 bases, and 7 bases lay between the germline ends. Germline lookup yields CDR1 MNHEY and CDR2 SMNVEV (reference sequence). CDR3 length equals 12 residues. CDR3 protein: CASRAGNSPLHF. DNA of the CDR3: TGTGCCAGCAGAGCCGGCAATTCACCCCTCCACTTT.

CDR3 sequence: CASSLERQGRGGYTF. As DNA, the CDR3 is TGCGCCAGCAGCTTGGAGCGACAGGGGAGGGGAGGCTACACCTTC. V usage is TRBV5-1 and J usage is TRBJ1-2, with 8 nucleotides matching TRBD1. Unmatched junction bases numbered 9, after V lost 0 bases and J lost 8 bases. CDR1 and CDR2 (germline): SGHRS, YFSETQ. The CDR3 spans 15 residues. The entire variable domain, with the rest obtained from reference TRBV5-1 and TRBJ1-2, is as follows: KAGVTQTPRYLIKTRGQQVTLSCSPISGHRSVSWYQQTPGQGLQFLFEYFSETQRNKGNFPGRFSGRQFSNSRSEMNVSTLELGDSALYLCASSLERQGRGGYTFGSGTRLTVV.

Many counts were recorded for this clonotype. CDR3 loop: CASSYRGTGGNPGELFF. CDR3 sequence (DNA): TGTGCCAGCAGCTACCGAGGGACAGGGGGCAATCCCGGGGAGCTGTTTTTT. V and J are TRBV7-3 and TRBJ2-2; 12 nucleotides line up with TRBD1. The germline V gene has CDR1 SGHTA and CDR2 FQGTGA. V trimming: 4 bases; J trimming: 6 bases; junction bases outside the gene matches: 9. CDR3 size: 17 residues.

This clonotype occurred many times. The CDR3 DNA sequence: TGCGCCAGCAGCCAAGAAAGGACAGTCATGAACACTGAAGCTTTCTTT. Amino acid sequence: CASSQERTVMNTEAFF. The chain combines TRBV4-1 with TRBJ1-1; the D gene is possibly TRBD1 (6 bases). Looked up from germline, CDR1 is MGHRA and CDR2 is YSYEKL. The V and J ends lost 0 bases and 0 bases respectively, with 11 bases between them. CDR3 size: 16 residues.

This clonotype was seen many times. CDR3 residues: CASSPRTGPETQYF. As DNA, the CDR3 is TGTGCCAGCAGTCCCCGGACAGGGCCGGAGACCCAGTACTTC. The chain combines TRBV6-5 with TRBJ2-5, with 8 bases that match TRBD1. J lost 5 bases, V lost 5 bases, and 7 bases had no gene match. In germline, CDR1 is MNHEY, CDR2 SVGAGI. The CDR3 totals 14 residues.

V is TRBV5-1 and J is TRBJ1-3; 8 bases align to TRBD1. The junction had 5 bases not matched to a gene; V was cut back by 0 bases and J by 3 bases. The CDR3 sequence is 16 residues long. CDR1 is SGHRS, CDR2 YFSETQ, per germline. The CDR3 nucleotides are TGCGCCAGCAGCTTGGTCCCAGGGGGCAGTGGAAACACCATATATTTT. Protein product: CASSLVPGGSGNTIYF.

As to this clonotype: A read error may explain this, as a much larger clone is one base away. The chain recombines TRBV20-1 with TRBJ2-5; maybe TRBD2 (5 bases). The CDR3 extends over 14 amino acids. Germline assignment: CDR1 DFQATT and CDR2 SNEGSKA (reference sequence). The CDR3 protein is CSARSPAVQETKYF. CDR3 coding DNA: TGCAGTGCTAGGTCTCCAGCGGTCCAAGAGACCAAGTACTTC.

The chain links TRBV11-2 to TRBJ2-5, with D hard to call. The CDR3 is 17 residues long. Per germline, CDR1 SGHAT and CDR2 FQNNGV. Trimming cost V 2 bases and J 5 bases, with 21 bases left between them. The DNA of the CDR3 is TGTGCCAGCAGCTTACGTGAAAAGCAAATAAGGATGGAGACCCAGTACTTC. The encoded protein is CASSLREKQIRMETQYF.

This clonotype was counted ten times or more. An end of the junction does not agree with germline; a read error may underlie this. The chain recombines TRBV12-3 or TRBV12-4 with TRBJ2-4; 8 positions match TRBD2. The CDR3 is 15 residues long. The CDR3 spells CASSSSGGAKNIKYF. CDR3 in DNA: TGTGCCAGCAGTTCCAGCGGGGGAGCCAAAAACATTAAGTACTTC.

This clonotype was recorded many times. CDR3: CAISDGQRVGTEAFF. The CDR3 nucleotides read TGTGCCATCAGTGATGGACAGAGGGTGGGGACTGAAGCTTTCTTT. V is TRBV10-3 and J is TRBJ1-1, with D possibly TRBD1 on 6 matching bases. Germline V gives CDR1 ENHRY, CDR2 SYGVKD. The CDR3 covers 15 residues. Deletions cut 3 bases from V and 5 bases from J, with 16 bases between.